This T cell receptor beta chain originates from a study of radiation and T cells in renal cell carcinoma. Whole-study results and caveats: From baseline, blood top tumor clonotypes peaked at 2 weeks post-radiation.

This CDR3 has 15 residues. V shed 2 bases and J shed 0 bases, with 7 bases lying between them. The germline gives CDR1 MNHNS, CDR2 SASEGT. The protocol was immunoSEQ multiplex PCR, while the TCRdb copy is restricted to in-frame clones and leaves out a portion. This table holds approximately 170,000 clones, around 89% found once. As to this clone: The antigen remains unidentified.

Time point in this sample: blood 4 weeks post-SBRT, at nephrectomy. Treatment specified: 15 Gy SBRT to primary tumor, nephrectomy 4 weeks later. The chain uses TRBV6-1 and TRBJ2-2; the D gene is possibly TRBD1 (5 bases). The source was blood, collected from a patient whose treatment included radiotherapy and nephrectomy. The clonotype comes from a woman aged 45 to 65 with renal cell carcinoma. In DNA form, the CDR3 reads TGTGCCAGCAGTGAACGACAGACGAACACCGGGGAGCTGTTTTTT. It encodes CASSERQTNTGELFF.